Listed below are T cell receptor beta chains from one sample, sequenced in a study of T cells after posttransplantation cyclophosphamide. Data came from immunoSEQ multiplex PCR; TCRdb stores just in-frame clones and leaves some out. The data hold about 36,000 clones, with roughly 78% observed a single time. Source: CD4+ T cells sorted from blood, taken around 2,000 days after a stem cell transplant with posttransplant cyclophosphamide. The receptors stem from a female patient in her 40s who received an allogeneic stem cell transplant from a related donor, was CMV-positive, and had no GVHD. Some T cells may be graft donor cells. Both conserved end residues are part of each CDR3. The order of the fields is CDR3 DNA, CDR3 protein, D gene, clone size, V gene, J gene. The D gene is left open where the match is weak. Size is omitted from some rows. Given values are once, few, many or a class for expanded clones.

TGCGCCAGCAGCCAAGACAGCGGGCCCACAGATACGCAGTATTTT,CASSQDSGPTDTQYF,.,.,TRBV4-3,TRBJ2-3
TGTGCCAGCAGCGCACAACAGGGGCTCACCTCTGGAAACACCATATATTTT,CASSAQQGLTSGNTIYF,TRBD1,.,TRBV7-8,TRBJ1-3
TGTGCCAGCACCAATCCCCGTGGGGGGGCCCTCAATGAAAAACTGTTTTTT,CASTNPRGGALNEKLFF,.,.,TRBV11-2,TRBJ1-4
TGCGCCAGCAGCTTGGCCGGGGGGAAAGGGACCTACGAGCAGTACTTC,CASSLAGGKGTYEQYF,TRBD2,.,TRBV5-1,TRBJ2-7
TGTGCCAGCAGCTTAGAACGGGGGGGTGGAGATACGCAGTATTTT,CASSLERGGGDTQYF,TRBD2,.,TRBV7-2,TRBJ2-3
TGTGCCAGTAGTATAGGGGGGGTGGGTAGGGGGCCCCGATACAATGAGCAGTTCTTC,CASSIGGVGRGPRYNEQFF,.,.,TRBV19,TRBJ2-1
TGTGCCAGTACCCTCGCCGATATAGGGGAGGGGCGCGCCGGGGAGCTGTTTTTT,CASTLADIGEGRAGELFF,TRBD2,.,TRBV19,TRBJ2-2
TGTGCCAGCAGGGATCCAGGGAACGTGGTACCGGGCTACACCTTC,CASRDPGNVVPGYTF,.,.,TRBV2,TRBJ1-2
TGTGCCAGCAGCCCCCGGGGAGGGCGCGGGGAGCTGTTTTTT,CASSPRGGRGELFF,TRBD2,.,TRBV7-2,TRBJ2-2
TGTGCTAGTGCCTGGACGGGACAGGGGACCTCTAACTATGGCTACACCTTC,CASAWTGQGTSNYGYTF,TRBD1,.,TRBV12-5,TRBJ1-2
TGTGCCAGCAGCCCCGGGACTAGCGGGGGGGCCGGGGAGACCCAGTACTTC,CASSPGTSGGAGETQYF,TRBD2,few,TRBV5-4,TRBJ2-5
TGTGCCAGCAGCTTAGATCAGACAGCCCACACTGAAGCTTTCTTT,CASSLDQTAHTEAFF,.,.,TRBV11-2,TRBJ1-1
TGTGCCAGCAGTGAAGTAGTAGCGGGGGGGGTAGATACGCAGTATTTT,CASSEVVAGGVDTQYF,TRBD2,.,TRBV2,TRBJ2-3
TGTGCCATCAGTCCCGACAAGATACTTACGGCTTTCTTT,CAISPDKILTAFF,.,.,TRBV10-3,TRBJ1-1
TGTGCCAGCAGCTTAATAGCGGGGGCGATCTACGAGCAGTACTTC,CASSLIAGAIYEQYF,TRBD2,.,TRBV7-3,TRBJ2-7
TGTGCCAGCAGCTCTTCGACATATAATTCACCCCTCCACTTT,CASSSSTYNSPLHF,.,.,TRBV7-9,TRBJ1-6
TGTGCCAGCAGAGACAGGGGGCTGGACACCGGGGAGCTGTTTTTT,CASRDRGLDTGELFF,TRBD1,.,TRBV2,TRBJ2-2
TGTGCCAGCAGCTTGGACAGGGGGACCCACGAGCAGTACTTC,CASSLDRGTHEQYF,TRBD1,.,TRBV5-8,TRBJ2-7
TGTGCCAGCAGCTTAGACAGGGCCACAGATACGCAGTATTTT,CASSLDRATDTQYF,TRBD1,.,TRBV27,TRBJ2-3
TGTGCCAGCTCACCACGCGTCAGGGGGGTTGCTGGGGCCAACGTCCTGACTTTC,CASSPRVRGVAGANVLTF,.,.,TRBV18,TRBJ2-6
TGTGCCAGCAGCCGGCAGGGACATGGGGACACTGAAGCTTTCTTT,CASSRQGHGDTEAFF,.,.,TRBV5-4,TRBJ1-1
TGTGCCAGCAGTTACTCTCGGGACAGGGGATACACCATATATTTT,CASSYSRDRGYTIYF,TRBD1,.,TRBV6-5,TRBJ1-3
TGTGCCAGCAGCCCGGGGGTGGGGGTACACAATGAGCAGTTCTTC,CASSPGVGVHNEQFF,.,medium-sized,TRBV11-1,TRBJ2-1
TGTGCCAGCAGTTCCCGGGGGGCGCGGGACACTGAAGCTTTCTTT,CASSSRGARDTEAFF,.,once,TRBV7-3,TRBJ1-1
TGTGCCAGCAGCCCGGAAGCCCGGGGAGGTCAGCCCCAGCATTTT,CASSPEARGGQPQHF,.,.,TRBV11-2,TRBJ1-5
TGTGCCAGCTCACGCAAGTCAGGGTATGATTCACCCCTCCACTTT,CASSRKSGYDSPLHF,.,.,TRBV18,TRBJ1-6
TGTGCCAGCAGCTTGGCAGCGGGGGGTACCTACGAGCAGTACTTC,CASSLAAGGTYEQYF,TRBD2,.,TRBV5-4,TRBJ2-7
TGTGCCAGCAGCCCTCAGGTATTAGCGGGGGGTATTCCCTACGAGCAGTACTTC,CASSPQVLAGGIPYEQYF,TRBD2,once,TRBV7-2,TRBJ2-7
TGCGCCAGCAGCATCACCGGGACTAGACAAGAGACCCAGTACTTC,CASSITGTRQETQYF,TRBD2,.,TRBV5-1,TRBJ2-5
TGTGCCAGCAGTTACCGTTCAACTCCCGGGGAGCTGTTTTTT,CASSYRSTPGELFF,.,.,TRBV6-6,TRBJ2-2
TGCGCCAGCAGCTTGGAGACACCCCAAAACACCGGGGAGCTGTTTTTT,CASSLETPQNTGELFF,.,.,TRBV5-1,TRBJ2-2
TGTGCCAGCAGTAACAGGTTTGTTGAGCCCCAGCATTTT,CASSNRFVEPQHF,.,.,TRBV28,TRBJ1-5
TGTGCCAGCAGCGTAGCGGGGGGGCAAGAGACCCAGTACTTC,CASSVAGGQETQYF,TRBD2,.,TRBV25-1,TRBJ2-5
TGTGCCAGCAGCTTAAACGGACAGGGGGCCTACGAGCAGTACTTC,CASSLNGQGAYEQYF,TRBD1,few,TRBV11-2,TRBJ2-7
TGTGCCAGTAGTATCAGCAGGAACTACGAGCAGTACTTC,CASSISRNYEQYF,.,once,TRBV19,TRBJ2-7
TGTGCCAGTAGTAACAGGGTCGACTACGAGCAGTACTTC,CASSNRVDYEQYF,.,.,TRBV19,TRBJ2-7
TGTGCCAGCAGCCCCCGGACGGGGATGCCCTACGAGCAGTACTTC,CASSPRTGMPYEQYF,.,.,TRBV9,TRBJ2-7
TGTGCCAGTAGTTACATTATCACAGATACGCAGTATTTT,CASSYIITDTQYF,.,.,TRBV19,TRBJ2-3
TGTGCCAGCAGCGTAGACGCAGGGGGGCAGCACTATGGCTACACCTTC,CASSVDAGGQHYGYTF,TRBD1,.,TRBV9,TRBJ1-2
TGTGCCAGCAGTGACGGAGGTCAGCCCCAGCATTTT,CASSDGGQPQHF,.,.,TRBV6-1,TRBJ1-5